The 20 T cell receptor beta chains listed next were all sequenced from one sample in a study of blood T cell dynamics during melanoma immunotherapy. TCRdb's table, derived via immunoSEQ multiplex PCR, lists solely in-frame clones and lacks some. The sample lists roughly 14,000 clones, around 90% occurring once. Time point in this sample: week 3, after first cycle of checkpoint inhibitor. The sample consisted of blood, taken from a patient treated with checkpoint blockade. The receptors here all came from a human donor with melanoma.

The rearrangement joins TRBV28 to TRBJ2-7, with 10 nucleotides matching TRBD1. V shed 6 bases and J 6 bases; nucleotides not matched to a gene: 8. From germline, CDR1 is MDHEN and CDR2 SYDVKM. The CDR3 spans 14 residues. CDR3 DNA: TGTGCCAGCAGCCGACCGGGACAGGGGTCCGAGCAGTACTTC. It yields the protein CASSRPGQGSEQYF.

CDR3: CASSSQGNTGELFF. CDR3 sequence (DNA): TGTGCCAGCAGCTCACAGGGTAACACCGGGGAGCTGTTTTTT. J is TRBJ2-2 and V is TRBV11-2; D is possibly TRBD1 (6 bases). There are 14 residues in the CDR3. Trimming took off 4 bases at V and 2 bases at J, with 8 bases between the two ends. The germline V gene has CDR1 SGHAT and CDR2 FQNNGV.

This clone turned up a few times. The chain has TRBV5-5 and TRBJ1-2, with D maybe TRBD1 (5 bases). Trimming removed 0 bases from V and 1 base from J, with 10 bases in between. The CDR3 has 15 amino acids. CDR1 is SGHKS and CDR2 is YYEKEE in the germline V gene (reference sequence). The CDR3 region is CASSLGQNVNYGYTF. CDR3 coding DNA: TGTGCCAGCAGCTTGGGACAGAACGTTAACTATGGCTACACCTTC. Combining the CDR3 with reference TRBV5-5 and TRBJ1-2 gives the whole variable domain DAGVTQSPTHLIKTRGQQVTLRCSPISGHKSVSWYQQVLGQGPQFIFQYYEKEERGRGNFPDRFSARQFPNYSSELNVNALLLGDSALYLCASSLGQNVNYGYTFGSGTRLTVV.

This clone was seen a handful of times. The chain joins TRBV7-2 to TRBJ1-2; the D gene is possibly TRBD1 (6 bases). CDR1 and CDR2 (germline): SGHTA, FQGNSA. V shed 9 bases and J shed 0 bases, with 11 bases lying between them. The CDR3 has 13 amino acids. DNA of the CDR3: TGTGCCAGTGGACAGCATGCTAACTATGGCTACACCTTC. This translates into CASGQHANYGYTF.

V gene TRBV28 combines with J gene TRBJ2-7; unclear D gene. In germline, CDR1 is MDHEN, CDR2 SYDVKM. The CDR3 has 14 residues. The germline V and J ends were trimmed by 3 bases and 0 bases, with 9 bases remaining between them. The CDR3 spells CASSFYRNSYEQYF. In DNA, the CDR3 is TGTGCCAGCAGTTTCTACAGAAACTCCTACGAGCAGTACTTC. Drawing the rest from reference TRBV28 and TRBJ2-7, the complete variable domain is DVKVTQSSRYLVKRTGEKVFLECVQDMDHENMFWYRQDPGLGLRLIYFSYDVKMKEKGDIPEGYSVSREKKERFSLILESASTNQTSMYLCASSFYRNSYEQYFGPGTRLTVT.

The chain couples TRBV28 to TRBJ2-2; D may correspond to TRBD1 or TRBD2 (6 bases each). This CDR3 has 15 amino acids. The V end was cut by 5 bases, the J end by 2 bases, with 12 bases between. Germline CDR1 reads MDHEN; CDR2 reads SYDVKM. The CDR3 reads CASSPGASNTGELFF. The CDR3 bases are TGTGCCAGCAGTCCGGGGGCCTCCAACACCGGGGAGCTGTTTTTT.

The chain has TRBV2 and TRBJ2-1, with 13 nucleotides matching TRBD2. CDR1 SNHLY and CDR2 FYNNEI come from the germline V gene. The J segment lost 10 bases and the V segment lost 6 bases, leaving 21 bases of the junction unmatched. This CDR3 comprises 19 residues. For the CDR3, the DNA is TGTGCCAGCAGCGGAAGCGGGACTAGCGGGAAAAGAATGAAGGAAGAGCAGTTCTTC. Translated, it gives CASSGSGTSGKRMKEEQFF.

The genes are TRBV30 and TRBJ1-1; TRBD1 matches 7 bases. With 4 bases clipped from V and 5 bases from J, the junction kept 1 base outside the gene matches. CDR1 GTSNPN and CDR2 SVGIG come from the germline V gene (reference sequence). The CDR3 is 11 amino acids. The CDR3 DNA sequence: TGTGCCTGGAACAGGGGAACTGAAGCTTTCTTT. Translation: CAWNRGTEAFF. The entire variable domain, with the rest obtained from reference TRBV30 and TRBJ1-1, is as follows: SQTIHQWPATLVQPVGSPLSLECTVEGTSNPNLYWYRQAAGRGLQLLFYSVGIGQISSEVPQNLSASRPQDRQFILSSKKLLLSDSGFYLCAWNRGTEAFFGQGTRLTVV.

V gene TRBV6-5 combines with J gene TRBJ2-1; tentatively, D is TRBD1 (5 bases). The CDR3 consists of 15 residues. Deletions cut 6 bases from V and 3 bases from J, with 15 bases between. The germline V gene encodes CDR1 MNHEY and CDR2 SVGAGI. In DNA form, the CDR3 reads TGTGCCAGCAGGATTCTTGACAGCAGCTACAATGAGCAGTTCTTC. It codes for CASRILDSSYNEQFF.

J is TRBJ1-4 and V is TRBV2, with 8 nucleotides matching TRBD1. In germline, CDR1 is SNHLY, CDR2 FYNNEI. Losses at the gene ends were 5 bases for V and 4 bases for J; bases not matched to a gene: 9. This CDR3 spans 16 amino acids. The CDR3 is CASSLTFDRGNEKLFF. The CDR3 DNA sequence: TGTGCCAGCAGTCTTACGTTTGACAGGGGTAATGAAAAACTGTTTTTT. The full variable domain, its missing parts supplied by reference TRBV2 and TRBJ1-4, is EPEVTQTPSHQVTQMGQEVILRCVPISNHLYFYWYRQILGQKVEFLVSFYNNEISEKSEIFDDQFSVERPDGSNFTLKIRSTKLEDSAMYFCASSLTFDRGNEKLFFGSGTQLSVL.

The chain recombines TRBV29-1 with TRBJ2-5; possibly TRBD1 or TRBD2 for D (5 bases each). TRBJ2-7 explains the end of the DNA better; the J call may be wrong. The germline CDR1 and CDR2 sequences are SQVTM and ANQGSEA. CDR3 size: 14 residues. The CDR3 is CSVYLGTATYEQYF. The CDR3, as DNA: TGCAGCGTGTATCTTGGGACGGCGACCTACGAGCAGTACTTC.

On this clone itself: In the same sample, other DNA sequences code for this CDR3. The V call is TRBV28, the J call TRBJ2-7, with TRBD2 identical over 8 bases. CDR1 MDHEN and CDR2 SYDVKM come from the germline V gene. The ends lost 6 bases at V and 1 base at J; junction bases unmatched: 8. There are 15 residues in the CDR3. The CDR3 nucleotides are TGTGCCAGCAGGCCCGCGGGGGGAGGGTCCTACGAGCAGTACTTC. This codes for CASRPAGGGSYEQYF.

CDR3 amino acids: CASNPGSGDETQYF. The CDR3 coding sequence is TGTGCCAGCAACCCTGGGAGTGGGGATGAGACCCAGTACTTC. V usage is TRBV9 and J usage is TRBJ2-5; weak D call: TRBD2 (5 bases). Germline CDR1 reads SGDLS; CDR2 reads YYNGEE. Trimming cost V 6 bases and J 5 bases, with 17 bases left between them. The CDR3 has 14 residues.

V and J are TRBV5-1 and TRBJ2-2; 8 positions match TRBD1. J gave up 4 bases and V 4 bases, and 9 bases lay outside the gene matches. Per germline, CDR1 SGHRS and CDR2 YFSETQ. The CDR3 is made up of 16 amino acids. The CDR3: CASSGETGALTGELFF. Written as DNA, the CDR3 is TGCGCCAGCAGCGGGGAGACAGGGGCGCTCACCGGGGAGCTGTTTTTT.

The V gene is TRBV5-1, the J gene TRBJ2-7; 7 bases match TRBD1. Per the germline V gene, CDR1 is SGHRS and CDR2 is YFSETQ. V shed 4 bases, J shed 3 bases, and the junction held 10 bases outside the gene matches. CDR3 length: 15 amino acids. CDR3 sequence reads: CASSLNQGVSYEQYF. The CDR3 coding sequence is TGCGCCAGCAGCCTGAATCAGGGGGTCAGCTACGAGCAGTACTTC.

The genes are TRBV18 and TRBJ1-5; D not certain. The CDR3 sequence is 14 residues long. V lost 6 bases and J 7 bases, leaving 16 bases between the germline ends. Germline CDR1 and CDR2: KGHSH and LQKENI. CDR3 residues: CASSRGEGRQPQHF. CDR3 DNA sequence: TGTGCCAGCTCGCGGGGAGAAGGAAGGCAGCCCCAGCATTTT.

The chain joins TRBV19 to TRBJ2-2; D is uncertain. The CDR3 has 14 residues. The V end was cut by 6 bases, the J end by 4 bases, with 12 bases between. CDR1 and CDR2 from the germline V gene are LNHDA and SQIVND (reference sequence). CDR3 in DNA: TGTGCCAGTAGCCGCTTTAGGATCACCGGGGAGCTGTTTTTT. Its translation is CASSRFRITGELFF.

V and J are TRBV27 and TRBJ1-1, with D perhaps matching TRBD1 (5 bases). Trimming took off 6 bases at V and 7 bases at J, with 21 bases between the two ends. Germline V gene data show CDR1 as MNHEY and CDR2 as SMNVEV (reference sequence). This CDR3 contains 15 residues. The CDR3 is CASRPGRRGQDEAFF. In DNA, the CDR3 is TGTGCCAGCAGGCCCGGGCGAAGGGGCCAGGATGAAGCTTTCTTT.

The chain recombines TRBV4-1 with TRBJ2-7; 7 positions agree with TRBD2. V dropped 4 bases and J dropped 0; count of bases not matched to a gene: 6. This CDR3 region has 15 residues. CDR1 and CDR2 from the germline V gene are MGHRA and YSYEKL. The CDR3 sequence: CASSLQAGSSYEQYF. The CDR3 region has the DNA TGCGCCAGCAGCCTGCAAGCGGGGAGCTCCTACGAGCAGTACTTC.

This clone was seen only a few times. The chain has TRBV2 and TRBJ1-5; D is undetermined. The germline V gene has CDR1 SNHLY and CDR2 FYNNEI. The CDR3 consists of 15 residues. Trimming took off 4 bases at V and 0 bases at J, with 10 bases between the two ends. CDR3 nucleotide sequence: TGTGCCAGCAGTGTTTTTGCCTATAGCAATCAGCCCCAGCATTTT. Its translation: CASSVFAYSNQPQHF.